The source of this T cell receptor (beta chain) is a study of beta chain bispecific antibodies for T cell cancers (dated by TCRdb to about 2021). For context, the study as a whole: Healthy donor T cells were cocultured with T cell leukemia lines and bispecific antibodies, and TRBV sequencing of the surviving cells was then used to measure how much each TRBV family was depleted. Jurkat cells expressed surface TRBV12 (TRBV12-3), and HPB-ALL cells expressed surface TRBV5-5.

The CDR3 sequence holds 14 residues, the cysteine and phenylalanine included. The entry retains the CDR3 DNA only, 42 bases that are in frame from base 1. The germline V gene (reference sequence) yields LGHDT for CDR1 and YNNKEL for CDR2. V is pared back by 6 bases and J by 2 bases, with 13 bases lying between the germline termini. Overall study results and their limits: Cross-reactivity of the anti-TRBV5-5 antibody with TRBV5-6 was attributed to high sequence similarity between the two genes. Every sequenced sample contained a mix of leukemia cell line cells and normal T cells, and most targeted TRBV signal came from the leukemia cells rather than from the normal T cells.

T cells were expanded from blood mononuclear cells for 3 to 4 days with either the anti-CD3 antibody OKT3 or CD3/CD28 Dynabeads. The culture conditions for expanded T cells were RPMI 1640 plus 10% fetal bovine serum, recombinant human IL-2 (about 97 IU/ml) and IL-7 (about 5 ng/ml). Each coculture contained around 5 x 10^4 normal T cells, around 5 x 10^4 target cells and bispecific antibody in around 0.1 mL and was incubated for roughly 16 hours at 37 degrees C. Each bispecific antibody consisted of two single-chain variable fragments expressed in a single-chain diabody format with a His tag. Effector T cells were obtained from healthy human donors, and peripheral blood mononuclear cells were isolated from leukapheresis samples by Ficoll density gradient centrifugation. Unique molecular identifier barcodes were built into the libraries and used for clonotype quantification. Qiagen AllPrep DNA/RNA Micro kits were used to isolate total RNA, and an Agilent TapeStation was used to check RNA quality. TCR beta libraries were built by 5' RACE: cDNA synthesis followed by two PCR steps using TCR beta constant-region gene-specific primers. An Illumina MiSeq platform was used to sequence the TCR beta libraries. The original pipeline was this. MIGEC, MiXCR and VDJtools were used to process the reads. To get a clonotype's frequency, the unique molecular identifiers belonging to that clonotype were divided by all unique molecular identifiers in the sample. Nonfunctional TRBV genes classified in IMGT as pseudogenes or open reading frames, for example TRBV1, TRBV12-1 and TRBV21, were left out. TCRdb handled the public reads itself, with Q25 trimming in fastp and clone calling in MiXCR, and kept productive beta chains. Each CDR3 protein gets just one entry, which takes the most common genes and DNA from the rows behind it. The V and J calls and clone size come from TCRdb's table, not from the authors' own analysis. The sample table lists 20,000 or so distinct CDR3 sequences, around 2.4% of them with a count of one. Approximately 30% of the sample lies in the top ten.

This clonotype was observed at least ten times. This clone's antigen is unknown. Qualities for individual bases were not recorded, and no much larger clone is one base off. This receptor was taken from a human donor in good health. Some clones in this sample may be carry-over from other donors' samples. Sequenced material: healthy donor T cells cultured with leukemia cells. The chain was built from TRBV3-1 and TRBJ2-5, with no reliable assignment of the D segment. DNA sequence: TGTGCCAGCAGACTCAAGATGGGGCAAGAGACCCAGTACTTC. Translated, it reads CASRLKMGQETQYF.